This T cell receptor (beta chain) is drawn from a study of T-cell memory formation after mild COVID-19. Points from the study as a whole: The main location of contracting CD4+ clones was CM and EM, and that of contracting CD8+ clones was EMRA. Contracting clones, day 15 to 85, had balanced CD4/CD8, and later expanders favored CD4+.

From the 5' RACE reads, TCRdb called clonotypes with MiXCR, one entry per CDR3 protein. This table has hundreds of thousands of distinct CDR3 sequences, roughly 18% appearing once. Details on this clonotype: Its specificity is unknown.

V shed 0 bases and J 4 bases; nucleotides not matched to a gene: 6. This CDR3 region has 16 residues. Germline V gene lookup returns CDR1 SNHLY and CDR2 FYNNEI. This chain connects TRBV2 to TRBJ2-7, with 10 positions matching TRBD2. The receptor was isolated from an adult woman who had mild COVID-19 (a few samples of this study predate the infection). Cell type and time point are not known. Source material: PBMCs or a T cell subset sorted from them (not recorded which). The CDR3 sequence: CASSEALVAGGYEQYF. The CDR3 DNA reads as TGTGCCAGCAGTGAAGCGCTGGTAGCGGGGGGTTACGAGCAGTACTTC.